This TCR beta chain was sequenced in a study of response to subunit inactivated influenza vaccine. Whole-study results and caveats: Each seasonal influenza vaccination, the authors suggested, recruits few new T cells.

Deletions cut 4 bases from V and 4 bases from J, with 16 bases between. Per the germline V gene, CDR1 is SGHAT and CDR2 is FQNNGV. The CDR3 is made up of 15 amino acids. On this clonotype: Its antigen remains unidentified.

TCRdb reanalysed the RT-PCR reads using MiXCR and keeps one entry per CDR3 protein. The table includes around 300,000 distinct CDR3 sequences, 22% detected once. The sample was PBMCs from blood, taken less than 22 months after vaccination. The chain couples TRBV11-2 to TRBJ1-2; the D gene is possibly TRBD1 (5 bases). The TCR comes from a man between 50 and 70 years old who received an inactivated influenza vaccine. The chain's CDR3 is CASSWDGVTFYGYTF. CDR3 DNA sequence: TGTGCCAGCAGCTGGGACGGCGTAACCTTCTATGGCTACACCTTC.